This T cell receptor (beta chain) is from a study of T cells of healthy individuals. TCRdb recomputed calls from the 5' RACE reads with MiXCR, one row per CDR3 protein. The table lists more than 60,000 distinct CDR3 sequences, around 15% of them singletons. The J segment lost 0 bases and the V segment lost 5 bases, leaving 7 bases of the junction unmatched. In germline, CDR1 is SGHVS, CDR2 FQNEAQ. The CDR3 loop spans 16 amino acids. This sequence originates from a human donor in good health. This chain connects TRBV7-8 to TRBJ1-5; 7 bases map to TRBD1. The CDR3 DNA reads TGTGCCAGCAGCCCCGCGGGACAGAATAGCAATCAGCCCCAGCATTTT. As protein: CASSPAGQNSNQPQHF. The full variable domain, completed using reference TRBV7-8 and TRBJ1-5, is GAGVSQSPRYKVAKRGQDVALRCDPISGHVSLFWYQQALGQGPEFLTYFQNEAQLDKSGLPSDRFFAERPEGSVSTLKIQRTQQEDSAVYLCASSPAGQNSNQPQHFGDGTRLSIL.